This T cell receptor (beta chain) was sequenced in a study of blood T cell repertoires in COVID-19. For the study at large: In each case, the material was cDNA or gDNA derived from T cells, B-cell-depleted T cells, or PBMCs.

Under the authors' procedure: Scientists estimated how many nucleated cells there were by amplifying reference gene primers. Measured with immunoSEQ multiplex PCR; TCRdb has only the in-frame clones, and not every one. That table is the source of V, J and clone size, and D and trimming were worked out from the DNA. Among around 150,000 clones listed, 85% to 90% were seen once. The Seattle patients joined while their infection was active and were tracked longitudinally afterward. The V end lost 0 bases, the J end lost 3 bases, and 14 bases lay between the germline ends. Germline V gene lookup returns CDR1 KGHSH and CDR2 LQKENI. The CDR3 runs to 17 residues.

Source material: peripheral blood. The origin of this receptor is a woman aged 70-85 years with COVID-19, enrolled during active disease. The chain employs TRBV18 and TRBJ2-2; D remains unclear. DNA for the CDR3: TGTGCCAGCTCACCACCGGCGGCGGCAGCCTACACCGGGGAGCTGTTTTTT. It encodes CASSPPAAAAYTGELFF.